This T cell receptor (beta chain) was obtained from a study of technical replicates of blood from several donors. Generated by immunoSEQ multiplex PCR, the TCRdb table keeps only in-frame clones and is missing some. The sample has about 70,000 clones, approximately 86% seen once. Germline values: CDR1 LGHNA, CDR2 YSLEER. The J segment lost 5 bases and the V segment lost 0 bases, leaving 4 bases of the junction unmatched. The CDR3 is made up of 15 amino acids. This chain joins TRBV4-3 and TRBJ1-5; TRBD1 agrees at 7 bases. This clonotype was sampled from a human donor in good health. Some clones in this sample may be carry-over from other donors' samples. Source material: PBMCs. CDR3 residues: CASSQDYTGDQPQHF. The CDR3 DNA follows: TGCGCCAGCAGCCAAGATTACACAGGGGATCAGCCCCAGCATTTT.